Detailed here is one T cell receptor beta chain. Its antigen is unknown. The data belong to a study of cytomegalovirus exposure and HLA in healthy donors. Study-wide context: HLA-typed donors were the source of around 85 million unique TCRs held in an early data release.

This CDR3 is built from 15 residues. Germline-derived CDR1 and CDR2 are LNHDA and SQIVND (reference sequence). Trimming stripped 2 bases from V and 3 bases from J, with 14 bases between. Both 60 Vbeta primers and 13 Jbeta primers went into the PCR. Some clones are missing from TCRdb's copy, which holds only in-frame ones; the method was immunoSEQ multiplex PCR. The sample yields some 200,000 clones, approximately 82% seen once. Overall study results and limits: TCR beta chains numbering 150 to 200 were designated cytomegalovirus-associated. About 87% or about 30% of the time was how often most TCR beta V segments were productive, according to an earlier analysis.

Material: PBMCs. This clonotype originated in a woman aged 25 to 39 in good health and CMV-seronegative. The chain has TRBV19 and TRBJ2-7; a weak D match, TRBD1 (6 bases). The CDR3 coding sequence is TGTGCCAGTAGTATATACAGGGACACCTACTACGAGCAGTACTTC. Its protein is CASSIYRDTYYEQYF.